This T cell receptor (beta chain) was recorded in a study of identifying expanded T cells in peripheral blood. J lost 2 bases, V lost 0 bases, and 9 bases had no gene match. Germline-derived CDR1 and CDR2 are MGHRA and YSYEKL. This CDR3 comprises 17 residues. Profiled with immunoSEQ multiplex PCR; TCRdb holds only in-frame clones, not every one. The table records about 110,000 clones, roughly 90% of them present only once. Sequencing was carried out using blood. The chain uses TRBV4-1 and TRBJ1-2; 7 positions match TRBD1. The sequence was obtained from a person aged 18 to 75 in good health. Here the CDR3 DNA reads TGCGCCAGCAGCCAAGATTACAGGGGTGCGACCAACTATGGCTACACCTTC. Its protein product is CASSQDYRGATNYGYTF.